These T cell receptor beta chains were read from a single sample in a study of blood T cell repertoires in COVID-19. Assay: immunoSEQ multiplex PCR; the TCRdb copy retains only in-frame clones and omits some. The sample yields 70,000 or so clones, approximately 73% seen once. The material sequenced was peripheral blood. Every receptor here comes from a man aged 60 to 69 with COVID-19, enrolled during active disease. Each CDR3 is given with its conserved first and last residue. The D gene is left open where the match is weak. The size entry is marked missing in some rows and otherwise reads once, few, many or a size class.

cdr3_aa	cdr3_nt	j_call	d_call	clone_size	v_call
CASSDAGGYTEAFF	TGTGCCAGTAGTGACGCAGGGGGGTACACTGAAGCTTTCTTT	TRBJ1-1	TRBD1	few	TRBV19
CAIGRDRITGANVLTF	TGTGCCATCGGCCGGGACAGGATAACTGGGGCCAACGTCCTGACTTTC	TRBJ2-6	TRBD1	once	TRBV10-3
CAWSQARATQYF	TGTGCCTGGAGCCAGGCCCGTGCTACGCAGTATTTT	TRBJ2-3	.	.	TRBV30
CASSSQGLAADTQYF	TGTGCCAGCAGTTCCCAGGGACTAGCCGCAGATACGCAGTATTTT	TRBJ2-3	TRBD2	.	TRBV27
CASSLAPQGSGGYTF	TGTGCCAGCAGCTTAGCCCCCCAGGGGAGCGGTGGCTACACCTTC	TRBJ1-2	.	once	TRBV11-3
CASSKSSAGELFF	TGTGCCAGCAGCAAATCGAGCGCCGGGGAGCTGTTTTTT	TRBJ2-2	.	.	TRBV21-1
CASSLGQGADTQYF	TGCGCCAGCAGCTTGGGACAGGGGGCAGATACGCAGTATTTT	TRBJ2-3	TRBD1	.	TRBV5-1
CASRPSGDRTEAFF	TGCGCCAGCAGACCCTCAGGGGACCGGACTGAAGCTTTCTTT	TRBJ1-1	.	.	TRBV5-1
CATSDPGQGRYEQYF	TGTGCCACCAGTGATCCCGGACAGGGGCGGTACGAGCAGTACTTC	TRBJ2-7	TRBD1	.	TRBV24-1
CASSFSQSGNTIYF	TGTGCCAGCAGCTTTAGCCAGAGTGGAAACACCATATATTTT	TRBJ1-3	.	.	TRBV11-2
CASSSNRRLAGNNEQFF	TGTGCCAGCTCATCCAATAGGCGACTAGCGGGGAACAATGAGCAGTTCTTC	TRBJ2-1	TRBD2	many	TRBV18
CASSLGQRNTEAFF	TGTGCCAGCAGCTTGGGACAGCGGAACACTGAAGCTTTCTTT	TRBJ1-1	.	few	TRBV5-4
CASSWRAGASYNSPLHF	TGTGCCAGCTCCTGGAGGGCGGGGGCATCCTATAATTCACCCCTCCACTTT	TRBJ1-6	.	.	TRBV2
CASSLAIGSGRQIPDTQYF	TGCGCCAGCAGCTTGGCCATAGGTAGCGGGAGGCAAATTCCGGATACGCAGTATTTT	TRBJ2-3	TRBD2	.	TRBV5-1
CASSELVDGELFF	TGTGCCAGTAGTGAGCTAGTAGACGGGGAGCTGTTTTTT	TRBJ2-2	.	few	TRBV19
CAWTVGGSGGPYQETQYF	TGTGCCTGGACCGTCGGTGGTAGCGGGGGACCGTACCAAGAGACCCAGTACTTC	TRBJ2-5	TRBD2	.	TRBV30
CASSLFARGFGYTIYF	TGTGCCAGCAGCTTATTCGCTCGCGGGTTCGGCTACACCATATATTTT	TRBJ1-3	.	.	TRBV7-2
CASSSKTGTSYEQYF	TGCGCCAGCAGCTCAAAGACAGGAACCTCCTACGAGCAGTACTTC	TRBJ2-7	.	.	TRBV5-1
CASSPGDSSYEQYF	TGTGCCAGCAGCCCCGGGGACTCTTCCTACGAGCAGTACTTC	TRBJ2-7	.	.	TRBV11-2
CASSTGLVYNEQFF	TGTGCCAGCAGCACGGGACTAGTCTACAATGAGCAGTTCTTC	TRBJ2-1	TRBD2	.	TRBV9
CASSLDGTGELFF	TGCGCCAGCAGCCTGGACGGTACCGGGGAGCTGTTTTTT	TRBJ2-2	.	.	TRBV5-1
CASSGMDSVWEQYF	TGTGCCAGCTCAGGCATGGACAGCGTCTGGGAGCAGTACTTC	TRBJ2-7	.	.	TRBV18
CASSILGGSLNEQFF	TGTGCCAGTAGTATTCTCGGGGGGAGCTTGAATGAGCAGTTCTTC	TRBJ2-1	TRBD2	many	TRBV19
CASRVTRQETQYF	TGTGCCAGCAGGGTCACTAGACAAGAGACCCAGTACTTC	TRBJ2-5	.	.	TRBV2
CASSLGFGGVASTF	TGTGCCAGCAGCTTAGGGTTTGGAGGGGTCGCGAGTACCTTC	TRBJ1-2	.	.	TRBV11-2
CATWGRSGANVLTF	TGCGCCACCTGGGGGCGCTCTGGGGCCAACGTCCTGACTTTC	TRBJ2-6	.	.	TRBV10-2
CASSRRSLNEQFF	TGTGCCAGCAGTCGGAGATCCCTCAATGAGCAGTTCTTC	TRBJ2-1	.	.	TRBV3-1/TRBV3-2
CASSTSPDRANEQFF	TGTGCCAGCAGCACATCACCTGACAGGGCCAATGAGCAGTTCTTC	TRBJ2-1	TRBD1	few	TRBV5-5